The rows below give T cell receptor beta chains drawn from one sample of a study of blood T cell repertoires in COVID-19. This table comes from immunoSEQ multiplex PCR, and its TCRdb copy is limited to in-frame clones, with some not included. Of fewer than 250,000 clones in the sample, around 83% were seen once. The sequenced sample consisted of peripheral blood. The receptors originated from a woman between 50 and 59 years old with acute or convalescent COVID-19. Both conserved end residues are part of each CDR3. A D gene is named only where the DNA matches it firmly. The listing skips clone size in some rows; elsewhere it reads once, few, many or a size class.

clone_size	d_call	v_call	j_call	cdr3_aa	cdr3_nt
.	TRBD1	TRBV20-1	TRBJ2-7	CSASIMGTGRYEQYF	TGCAGTGCTAGTATAATGGGGACAGGGCGCTACGAGCAGTACTTC
.	TRBD1	TRBV3-1/TRBV3-2	TRBJ2-7	CASSSRDRSSYEQYF	TGTGCCAGCAGCTCCCGGGACAGGAGCTCCTACGAGCAGTACTTC
.	.	TRBV10-2	TRBJ1-6	CASSEEGVSSYNSPLHF	TGCGCCAGCAGTGAGGAGGGGGTGAGCTCCTATAATTCACCCCTCCACTTT
.	.	TRBV24-1	TRBJ2-3	CATSDLRQGKDTQYF	TGTGCCACCAGTGATTTGCGGCAGGGCAAAGATACGCAGTATTTT
once	TRBD1	TRBV19	TRBJ1-1	CASNQGDRLYTEAFF	TGTGCCAGTAACCAAGGGGACAGGCTTTACACTGAAGCTTTCTTT
.	.	TRBV28	TRBJ1-1	CASSIPGLLNTEAFF	TGTGCCAGCAGTATCCCGGGACTCTTGAACACTGAAGCTTTCTTT
.	TRBD1	TRBV28	TRBJ1-4	CASSVGQGAYGMEKLFF	TGTGCCAGCAGTGTGGGACAGGGAGCGTATGGAATGGAAAAACTGTTTTTT
once	TRBD2	TRBV9	TRBJ2-3	CASSIRLAGGPDTQYF	TGTGCCAGCAGCATACGACTAGCGGGAGGGCCAGATACGCAGTATTTT
.	TRBD1	TRBV28	TRBJ1-1	CAIEPGGKNTEAFF	TGTGCCATCGAGCCAGGGGGCAAGAACACTGAAGCTTTCTTT
.	TRBD1	TRBV5-1	TRBJ2-7	CASSLGDSLSYEQYF	TGCGCCAGCAGCTTGGGGGACAGCCTCTCCTACGAGCAGTACTTC
.	.	TRBV7-2	TRBJ2-7	CASTLSSVSYEQYF	TGTGCCAGCACCCTCTCTAGCGTCTCCTACGAGCAGTACTTC
.	TRBD1	TRBV9	TRBJ1-6	CASKSGGRNSPLHF	TGTGCCAGCAAGTCAGGGGGGAGAAATTCACCCCTCCACTTT
.	TRBD1	TRBV5-4	TRBJ1-1	CASRPTGGETEAFF	TGTGCCAGCAGACCTACAGGGGGTGAAACTGAAGCTTTCTTT
.	.	TRBV3-1/TRBV3-2	TRBJ1-1	CASVAWGDGTEAFF	TGTGCCAGCGTCGCGTGGGGAGATGGGACTGAAGCTTTCTTT
.	.	TRBV5-1	TRBJ2-7	CASSLGNTPYEQYF	TGCGCCAGCAGCTTGGGAAACACACCCTACGAGCAGTACTTC
.	TRBD1	TRBV18	TRBJ1-2	CASSPGTGGGYGYTF	TGTGCCAGCTCTCCAGGGACAGGGGGTGGCTATGGCTACACCTTC
.	TRBD1	TRBV24-1	TRBJ2-3	CATSDPPQGVSDTQYF	TGTGCCACCAGTGATCCCCCACAGGGGGTATCAGATACGCAGTATTTT
.	.	TRBV7-2	TRBJ2-3	CASSLGLEGDTQYF	TGTGCCAGCAGCTTAGGCCTAGAGGGAGATACGCAGTATTTT
.	.	TRBV21-1	TRBJ1-5	CASSPRPGSYSNQPQHF	TGTGCCAGCAGCCCCCGGCCCGGGTCTTATAGCAATCAGCCCCAGCATTTT
.	.	TRBV18	TRBJ2-1	CASSPTTGRGSGIHYYNEQFF	TGTGCCAGCTCACCGACGACAGGGAGGGGTAGCGGGATCCATTATTACAATGAGCAGTTCTTC
.	.	TRBV5-1	TRBJ2-3	CASSLEDRTEVDTQYF	TGCGCCAGCAGCTTGGAGGACCGGACTGAGGTAGATACGCAGTATTTT
.	.	TRBV19	TRBJ1-1	CASSSLEEAFF	TGTGCCAGTAGTTCTTTAGAAGAAGCTTTCTTT
.	.	TRBV24-1	TRBJ2-4	CATSDFQRVQYF	TGTGCCACCAGTGATTTCCAGAGGGTTCAGTACTTC
.	TRBD2	TRBV28	TRBJ2-7	CASSRGGSVAEQYF	TGTGCCAGCAGTAGGGGCGGGAGCGTAGCCGAGCAGTACTTC
once	.	TRBV4-2	TRBJ2-3	CASSLSNSIPSTDTQYF	TGTGCCAGCAGCCTTTCAAACTCAATCCCCAGCACAGATACGCAGTATTTT
.	.	TRBV30	TRBJ1-3	CAWSVLQGNTIYF	TGTGCCTGGAGTGTACTACAAGGAAACACCATATATTTT
.	TRBD2	TRBV2	TRBJ2-2	CASSRTSGRAAGELFF	TGTGCCAGCAGTCGGACTAGCGGGAGGGCCGCCGGGGAGCTGTTTTTT
.	.	TRBV28	TRBJ1-1	CASSHGKSGAFF	TGTGCCAGCAGCCACGGGAAATCGGGGGCTTTCTTT
.	.	TRBV3-1/TRBV3-2	TRBJ2-1	CASSQTGYNEQFF	TGTGCCAGCAGCCAAACAGGGTACAATGAGCAGTTCTTC
.	.	TRBV5-1	TRBJ2-7	CASSRTDSSYEQYF	TGCGCCAGCAGCAGGACAGATAGCTCCTACGAGCAGTACTTC
.	.	TRBV11-1	TRBJ1-6	CASTHGINDHSPLHF	TGTGCCAGCACCCACGGGATAAACGATCATTCACCCCTCCACTTT
.	TRBD1	TRBV19	TRBJ2-2	CASSAQPGQGARGELFF	TGTGCCAGTAGTGCCCAACCGGGACAGGGGGCGAGAGGGGAGCTGTTTTTT
.	.	TRBV5-4	TRBJ2-5	CASNTGAGALGETQYF	TGTGCCAGCAACACCGGGGCGGGGGCGCTCGGAGAGACCCAGTACTTC
.	TRBD1	TRBV6-1	TRBJ1-2	CASSETGTGRNYGYTF	TGTGCCAGCAGTGAGACGGGGACAGGGAGAAACTATGGCTACACCTTC
.	TRBD1	TRBV5-4	TRBJ1-1	CASSLAGTGSNTEAFF	TGTGCCAGCAGCTTGGCCGGGACAGGCTCTAACACTGAAGCTTTCTTT
few	.	TRBV7-2	TRBJ2-5	CASSLGHQQETQYF	TGTGCCAGCAGCTTAGGACACCAACAAGAGACCCAGTACTTC
.	.	TRBV18	TRBJ2-1	CASSPGTDEQFF	TGTGCCAGCTCACCAGGGACTGATGAGCAGTTCTTC
.	TRBD2	TRBV6-2/TRBV6-3	TRBJ2-5	CASSYRTETSGSPWTQYF	TGTGCCAGCAGTTACCGGACCGAAACTAGCGGGAGCCCCTGGACCCAGTACTTC
once	.	TRBV19	TRBJ1-5	CASMWTGGELQHF	TGTGCCAGTATGTGGACCGGCGGGGAGCTCCAGCATTTT
.	.	TRBV14	TRBJ1-6	CASSRSQGSPLHF	TGTGCCAGCAGCCGATCGCAGGGTTCACCCCTCCACTTT
few	.	TRBV3-1/TRBV3-2	TRBJ2-4	CASSPLLQGAKNIQYF	TGTGCCAGCAGCCCTCTTTTACAGGGCGCCAAAAACATTCAGTACTTC
.	.	TRBV5-1	TRBJ2-3	CASSFGQPTDTQYF	TGCGCCAGCAGCTTCGGACAGCCCACAGATACGCAGTATTTT
.	.	TRBV18	TRBJ2-1	CASSPLASSYNEQFF	TGTGCCAGCTCACCTTTAGCGAGCTCCTACAATGAGCAGTTCTTC
.	.	TRBV28	TRBJ1-5	CASSLWSNQPQHF	TGTGCCAGCAGTTTATGGTCGAATCAGCCCCAGCATTTT
few	.	TRBV4-2	TRBJ1-5	CASSQDLPGGVMGGNQPQHF	TGTGCCAGCAGCCAAGATTTGCCGGGGGGGGTAATGGGTGGCAATCAGCCCCAGCATTTT
.	.	TRBV2	TRBJ1-6	CASKREYNSPLHF	TGTGCCAGCAAACGGGAATATAATTCACCCCTCCACTTT
.	TRBD2	TRBV19	TRBJ2-2	CASTKKGTSGTGELFF	TGTGCCAGTACCAAGAAGGGGACTAGTGGGACCGGGGAGCTGTTTTTT
.	.	TRBV29-1	TRBJ1-1	CSVGGGEVLNTEAFF	TGCAGCGTTGGTGGCGGTGAAGTATTGAACACTGAAGCTTTCTTT